These 10 T cell receptor beta chains were sequenced from one sample in a study of blood T cell repertoires in COVID-19 (dated by TCRdb to 2020 to 2021). The library was obtained by the immunoSEQ multiplex PCR assay. Entries here come from immuneACCESS through TCRdb and include only in-frame sequences with V and J called. Some clones fail to appear in such tables; in the studies checked, an unresolved V gene covers under half of the shortfall, and the cause of the remainder is unknown. For this sample the table gives about 350,000 clones, of which 87% were detected only once. Of the sample, 7.5% to 10% falls within the top ten clones. Sequencing input: peripheral blood. These receptors were obtained from a man in his thirties or forties with COVID-19, enrolled during active disease.

The V and J genes are TRBV7-9 and TRBJ1-5; perhaps TRBD1 as D (6 bases). V lost 5 bases and J 5 bases, leaving 25 bases between the germline ends. In germline, CDR1 is SEHNR, CDR2 FQNEAQ (reference sequence). CDR3 length: 18 amino acids. CDR3 nucleotide sequence: TGTGCCAGCAGCCTACTAAAGGGGTTACAGGGAGCCGATCAGCCCCAGCATTTT. It codes for CASSLLKGLQGADQPQHF.

CDR3 nucleotides: TGTGCCAGCAGTTACTCGACTAGCGGGACCCCGTTCTTC. Translation: CASSYSTSGTPFF. The chain has TRBV6-5 and TRBJ2-1, with 11 bases lining up with TRBD2. V shed 0 bases and J 15 bases; nucleotides not matched to a gene: 4. The CDR3 covers 13 residues. Germline V gene sequence: CDR1 MNHEY, CDR2 SVGAGI.

V gene TRBV10-3 combines with J gene TRBJ1-1, with 8 bases that match TRBD1. The germline V gene has CDR1 ENHRY and CDR2 SYGVKD. CDR3 size: 13 residues. V lost 6 bases to trimming and J lost 5 bases; unmatched junction nucleotides: 5. The DNA of the CDR3 is TGTGCCATCAGCCAAACAGGGGGGACTGAAGCTTTCTTT. As protein: CAISQTGGTEAFF.

This chain uses TRBV19 with TRBJ1-5; D not certain. Germline values: CDR1 LNHDA, CDR2 SQIVND (reference sequence). This CDR3 comprises 12 residues. Between the trimmed V and J ends, which lost 5 bases and 6 bases, there was a span of 8 bases. The CDR3 sequence: CASSRRGQPQHF. In DNA form, the CDR3 reads TGTGCCAGTAGTCGGCGGGGTCAGCCCCAGCATTTT.

The rearrangement joins TRBV6-5 to TRBJ1-2; no definite D call. The V and J ends lost 4 bases and 0 bases respectively, with 6 bases between them. The CDR3 is made up of 13 amino acids. Per the germline V gene, CDR1 is MNHEY and CDR2 is SVGAGI. CDR3 protein: CASSSFANYGYTF. The CDR3 DNA reads as TGTGCCAGCAGTTCCTTTGCTAACTATGGCTACACCTTC.

This clone was observed a few times. This chain links TRBV28 with TRBJ2-2; 13 positions agree with TRBD2. The CDR3 loop spans 18 amino acids. Unmatched junction bases numbered 11, after V lost 1 base and J lost 9 bases. Germline V gene data show CDR1 as MDHEN and CDR2 as SYDVKM. DNA of the CDR3: TGTGCCAGCAGTTTATATCGCCGGACTAGCGGGAGACGGAGGGAGCTGTTTTTT. Translation: CASSLYRRTSGRRRELFF.

This chain links TRBV20-1 with TRBJ2-7; TRBD2 is a possible D gene (6 bases). Trimming took off 3 bases at V and 3 bases at J, with 21 bases between the two ends. Germline CDR1 is DFQATT and CDR2 is SNEGSKA (reference sequence). CDR3 length: 16 amino acids. DNA for the CDR3: TGCAGTGCTAGTCCTGGAGCAGGGACGGGACTCTACGAGCAGTACTTC. Translating gives CSASPGAGTGLYEQYF.

V and J are TRBV11-2 and TRBJ2-1; D is perhaps TRBD2 (5 bases). Trimming cost V 0 bases and J 12 bases, with 12 bases left between them. Germline V CDR1 and CDR2: SGHAT, FQNNGV. The CDR3 length is 13 residues. CDR3 nucleotides: TGTGCCAGCAGCTTAGACCGGGGTGTCGGGCAGTTCTTC. This sequence encodes CASSLDRGVGQFF.

The V and J genes are TRBV18 and TRBJ1-4; no firm D call. CDR1 and CDR2 (germline): KGHSH, LQKENI. V lost 4 bases to trimming and J lost 6 bases, with 12 bases between them. The CDR3 extends over 14 amino acids. In DNA form, the CDR3 reads TGTGCCAGCTCACTCCTGGGAGGCGATGAAAAACTGTTTTTT. Translated: CASSLLGGDEKLFF.

V and J are TRBV6-5 and TRBJ2-7, with D perhaps matching TRBD1 (6 bases). Trimming took off 6 bases at V and 6 bases at J, with 12 bases between the two ends. Germline CDR1 and CDR2: MNHEY and SVGAGI. The CDR3 is made up of 12 amino acids. The CDR3 reads CASRKTGGEQYF. In DNA form, the CDR3 reads TGTGCCAGCAGGAAGACAGGAGGCGAGCAGTACTTC.